These T cell receptor beta chains were read from a single sample in a study of patients and donors after allogeneic stem cell transplantation. TCRdb itself ran the RT-PCR reads through MiXCR, one entry per CDR3 protein. This table holds about 110,000 distinct CDR3 sequences, less than 45% found once. The specimen sequenced was blood, either unsorted or a sorted T cell fraction (not recorded which). These receptor sequences come from a human donor who was either an allogeneic HSCT recipient or a stem cell or donor lymphocyte infusion donor (not recorded which). It is not recorded whose cells these are; they may come from a transplant donor. Each CDR3 is given with its conserved first and last residue. The D gene is left open where the match is weak. Where a row states a size, it is once, few, many or the class of an expanded clone; other rows omit it.

j_call clone_size d_call v_call cdr3_nt cdr3_aa
TRBJ2-1 once TRBD1 TRBV12-3/TRBV12-4 TGTGCCAGCAGTTCTCTCCTTGGACAGGGACGTGATGAGCAGTTCTTC CASSSLLGQGRDEQFF
TRBJ1-5 - TRBD1 TRBV6-2/TRBV6-3 TGTGCCAGCAGTAACCCCGGGACAGGGTATCAGCCCCAGCATTTT CASSNPGTGYQPQHF
TRBJ2-1 few - TRBV24-1 TGTGCCACCAGTCCCCACAGCTCCTACAATGAGCAGTTCTTC CATSPHSSYNEQFF
TRBJ2-3 - - TRBV7-2 TGTGCCAGCAGCTTAGCGGTTACCACAGATACGCAGTATTTT CASSLAVTTDTQYF
TRBJ2-1 - - TRBV3-1 TGTGCCAGCAGCAAAGCCCTCATGCTATCCTCCTACAATGAGCAGTTCTTC CASSKALMLSSYNEQFF
TRBJ2-3 - - TRBV5-1 TGCGCCAGCAGCTTTAGGGGCTATGGAGATACGCAGTATTTT CASSFRGYGDTQYF
TRBJ2-2 few - TRBV7-9 TGTGCCAGCAGTTCCGCTAATACTAACACCGGGGAGCTGTTTTTT CASSSANTNTGELFF
TRBJ1-2 - - TRBV3-1 TGTGCCAGCAGCCAGGATCAGGATAACTATGGCTACACCTTC CASSQDQDNYGYTF
TRBJ2-7 few TRBD2 TRBV5-1 TGCGCCAGCAGCTTGGACCCCGTGAGCGGGAGCTCCTACGAGCAGTACTTC CASSLDPVSGSSYEQYF
TRBJ1-2 few TRBD1 TRBV7-9 TGTGCCAGCAGCTTAACAGGGGGCCTCGGCTACACCTTC CASSLTGGLGYTF
TRBJ1-1 - - TRBV12-3/TRBV12-4 TGTGCCAGCAGCGCAGTTTTAAACACTGAAGCTTTCTTT CASSAVLNTEAFF
TRBJ1-6 few - TRBV27 TGTGCCAGCAGCCGGGACGGGGGACGTAATTCACCCCTCCACTTT CASSRDGGRNSPLHF